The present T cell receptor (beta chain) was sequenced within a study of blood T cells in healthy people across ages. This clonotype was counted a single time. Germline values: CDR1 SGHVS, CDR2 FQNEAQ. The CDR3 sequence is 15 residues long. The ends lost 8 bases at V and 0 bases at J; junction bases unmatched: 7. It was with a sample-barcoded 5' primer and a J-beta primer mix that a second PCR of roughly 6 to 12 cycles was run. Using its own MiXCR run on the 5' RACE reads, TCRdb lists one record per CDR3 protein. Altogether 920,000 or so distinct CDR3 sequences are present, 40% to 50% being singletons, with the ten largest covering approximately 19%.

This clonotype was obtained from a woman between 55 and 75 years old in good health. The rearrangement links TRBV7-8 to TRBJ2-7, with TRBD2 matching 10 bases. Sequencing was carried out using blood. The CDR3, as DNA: TGTGCCAGCGGTAAAGCGGGAGGGAGCTCCTACGAGCAGTACTTC. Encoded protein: CASGKAGGSSYEQYF. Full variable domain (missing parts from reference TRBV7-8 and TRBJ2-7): GAGVSQSPRYKVAKRGQDVALRCDPISGHVSLFWYQQALGQGPEFLTYFQNEAQLDKSGLPSDRFFAERPEGSVSTLKIQRTQQEDSAVYLCASGKAGGSSYEQYFGPGTRLTVT.